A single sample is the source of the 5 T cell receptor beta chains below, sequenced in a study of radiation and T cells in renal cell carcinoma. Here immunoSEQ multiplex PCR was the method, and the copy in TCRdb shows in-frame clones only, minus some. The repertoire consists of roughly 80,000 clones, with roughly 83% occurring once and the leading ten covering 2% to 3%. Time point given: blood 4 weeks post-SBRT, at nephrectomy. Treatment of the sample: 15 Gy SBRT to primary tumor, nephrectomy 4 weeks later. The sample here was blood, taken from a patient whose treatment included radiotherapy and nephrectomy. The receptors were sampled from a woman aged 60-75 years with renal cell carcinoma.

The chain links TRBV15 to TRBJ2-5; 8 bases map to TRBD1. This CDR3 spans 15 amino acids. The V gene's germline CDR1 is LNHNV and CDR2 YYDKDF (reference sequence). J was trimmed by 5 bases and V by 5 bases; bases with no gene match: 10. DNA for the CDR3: TGTGCCACCAGCGCCGGGACAGGAGCGCTGGAGACCCAGTACTTC. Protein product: CATSAGTGALETQYF.

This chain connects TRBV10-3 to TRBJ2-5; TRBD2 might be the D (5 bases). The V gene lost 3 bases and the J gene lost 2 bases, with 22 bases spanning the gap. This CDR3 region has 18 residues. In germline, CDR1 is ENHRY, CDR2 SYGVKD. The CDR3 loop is CAISDPGLHSSQQETQYF. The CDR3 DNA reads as TGTGCCATCAGTGACCCCGGACTTCATAGTAGTCAACAAGAGACCCAGTACTTC.

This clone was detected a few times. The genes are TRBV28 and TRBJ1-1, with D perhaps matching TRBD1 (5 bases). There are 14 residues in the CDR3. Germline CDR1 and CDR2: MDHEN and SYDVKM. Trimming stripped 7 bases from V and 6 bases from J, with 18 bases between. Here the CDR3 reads CASIEGALGAEAFF. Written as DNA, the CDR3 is TGTGCCAGCATCGAAGGGGCCCTGGGGGCTGAAGCTTTCTTT.

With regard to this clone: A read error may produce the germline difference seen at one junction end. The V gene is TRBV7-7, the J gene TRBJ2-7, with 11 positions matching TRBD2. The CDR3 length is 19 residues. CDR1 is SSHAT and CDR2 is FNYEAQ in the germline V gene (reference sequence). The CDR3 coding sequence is TGTGCTAGCAGCTTAGAATTCTGGCTAGCGGGGGGCTGTCCCTACGAGCAGTACTTC. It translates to CASSLEFWLAGGCPYEQYF.

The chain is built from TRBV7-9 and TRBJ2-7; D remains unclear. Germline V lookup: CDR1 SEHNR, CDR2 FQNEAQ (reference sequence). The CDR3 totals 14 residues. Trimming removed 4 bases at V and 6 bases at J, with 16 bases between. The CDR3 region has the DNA TGTGCCAGCAGCTCGAGCTACAGTGGTGGCGAGCAGTACTTC. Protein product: CASSSSYSGGEQYF.